This T cell receptor (beta chain) was profiled in a study of OX40 agonist ivuxolimab in advanced cancers. Study results and limitations: Some nonresponders likewise displayed low normalized T-cell clonal expansion.

V gave up 9 bases and J gave up 0 bases; unmatched junction bases: 1. Germline-derived CDR1 and CDR2 are ENHRY and SYGVKD. The CDR3 contains 13 residues. Generated by immunoSEQ multiplex PCR, the TCRdb table keeps only in-frame clones and is missing some. Among more than 100,000 clones, under 95% were seen once, and the ten largest hold 1%. This clone showed up just a few times. Its target is not known. The material sequenced was CD4+ or CD8+ T cells sorted from blood, taken in a trial of the OX40 agonist ivuxolimab. This receptor was taken from an adult with an advanced solid tumor such as melanoma, head and neck, liver or kidney cancer. This chain uses TRBV10-3 with TRBJ1-1; TRBD1 aligns across 10 bases. The CDR3 region is CAIGTGVNTEAFF. The CDR3 DNA reads TGTGCCATTGGGACAGGGGTGAACACTGAAGCTTTCTTT.